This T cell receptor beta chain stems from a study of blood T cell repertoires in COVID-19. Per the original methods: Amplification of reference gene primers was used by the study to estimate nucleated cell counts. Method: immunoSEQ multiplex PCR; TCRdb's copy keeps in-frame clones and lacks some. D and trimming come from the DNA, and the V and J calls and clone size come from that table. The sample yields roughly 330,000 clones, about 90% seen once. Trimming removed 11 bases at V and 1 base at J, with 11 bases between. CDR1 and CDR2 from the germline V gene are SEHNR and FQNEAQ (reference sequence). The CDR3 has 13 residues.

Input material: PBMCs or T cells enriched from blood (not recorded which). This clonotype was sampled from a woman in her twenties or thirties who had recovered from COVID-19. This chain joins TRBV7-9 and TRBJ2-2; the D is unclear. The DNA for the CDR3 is TGTGCCTTAAACCGAGGGAACACCGGGGAGCTGTTTTTT. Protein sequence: CALNRGNTGELFF.